This T cell receptor beta chain came from a study of cytomegalovirus exposure and HLA in healthy donors. Study background: A subsequent analysis reported that the 95 to 150 validation repertoires were produced on the same platform that had also been used for the 550 to 750 first-cohort repertoires. Study-level results: Subsequent analysis of the 95 to 150 validation repertoires found a tendency for first-cohort TCR clusters to co-occur.

V lost 3 bases and J lost 7, with 10 bases in between. CDR1 is MGHDK, CDR2 SYGVNS, per germline. This CDR3 comprises 13 residues. As for this clone: Antigen unknown.

Some clones are missing from TCRdb's copy, which holds only in-frame ones; the method was immunoSEQ multiplex PCR. The sample holds some 70,000 clones, over 95% seen once. The rearrangement uses TRBV25-1 and TRBJ1-5, with unresolved D. The sequence was collected from a man aged 18 to 35 in good health and CMV-seronegative. The sample taken for sequencing was PBMCs. Here the CDR3 DNA reads TGTGCCAGCAGTGATTCCAACTACCAGCCCCAGCATTTT. Its translation: CASSDSNYQPQHF.